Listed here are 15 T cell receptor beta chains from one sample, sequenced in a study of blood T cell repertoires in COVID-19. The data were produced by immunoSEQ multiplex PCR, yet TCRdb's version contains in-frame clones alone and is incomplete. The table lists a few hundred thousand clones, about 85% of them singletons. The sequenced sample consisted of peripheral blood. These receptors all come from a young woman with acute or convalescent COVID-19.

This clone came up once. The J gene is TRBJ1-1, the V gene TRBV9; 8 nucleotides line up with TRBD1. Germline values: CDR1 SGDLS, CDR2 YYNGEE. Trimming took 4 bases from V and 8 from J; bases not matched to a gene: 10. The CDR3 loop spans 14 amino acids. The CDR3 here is CASSQADRGREAFF. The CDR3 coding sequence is TGTGCCAGCAGCCAAGCCGACAGGGGTCGGGAAGCTTTCTTT. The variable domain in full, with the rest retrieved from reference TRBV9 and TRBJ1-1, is DSGVTQTPKHLITATGQRVTLRCSPRSGDLSVYWYQQSLDQGLQFLIQYYNGEERAKGNILERFSAQQFPDLHSELNLSSLELGDSALYFCASSQADRGREAFFGQGTRLTVV.

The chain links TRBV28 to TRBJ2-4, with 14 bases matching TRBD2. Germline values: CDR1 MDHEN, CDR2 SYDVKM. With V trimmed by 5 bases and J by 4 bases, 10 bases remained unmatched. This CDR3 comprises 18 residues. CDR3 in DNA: TGTGCCAGCAGTCCCGGGACTAGCGGGAGAAGGGGGAAAAACATTCAGTACTTC. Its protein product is CASSPGTSGRRGKNIQYF.

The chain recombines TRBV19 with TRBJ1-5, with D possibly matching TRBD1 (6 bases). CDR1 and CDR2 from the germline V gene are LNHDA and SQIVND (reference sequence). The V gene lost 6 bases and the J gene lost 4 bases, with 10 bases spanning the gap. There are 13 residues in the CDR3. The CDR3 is CASRTGLNQPQHF. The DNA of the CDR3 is TGTGCCAGTAGAACAGGGTTAAATCAGCCCCAGCATTTT.

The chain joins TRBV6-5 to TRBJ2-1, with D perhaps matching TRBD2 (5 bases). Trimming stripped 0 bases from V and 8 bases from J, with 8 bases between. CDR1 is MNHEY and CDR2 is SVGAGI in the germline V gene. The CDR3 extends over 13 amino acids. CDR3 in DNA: TGTGCCAGCAGTTACTCGATGAGGGATGAGCAGTTCTTC. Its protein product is CASSYSMRDEQFF.

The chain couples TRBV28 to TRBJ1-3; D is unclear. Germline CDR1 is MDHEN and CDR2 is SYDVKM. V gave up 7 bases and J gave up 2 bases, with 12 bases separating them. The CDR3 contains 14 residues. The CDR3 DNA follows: TGTGCCAGCAACGGCGGATTAGCTGGAAACACCATATATTTT. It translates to CASNGGLAGNTIYF.

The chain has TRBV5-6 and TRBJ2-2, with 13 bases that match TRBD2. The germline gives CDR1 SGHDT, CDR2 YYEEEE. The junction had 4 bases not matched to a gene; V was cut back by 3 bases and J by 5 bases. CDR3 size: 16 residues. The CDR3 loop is CASSSMTSGGTGELFF. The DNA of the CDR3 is TGTGCCAGCAGCTCCATGACTAGCGGGGGGACCGGGGAGCTGTTTTTT.

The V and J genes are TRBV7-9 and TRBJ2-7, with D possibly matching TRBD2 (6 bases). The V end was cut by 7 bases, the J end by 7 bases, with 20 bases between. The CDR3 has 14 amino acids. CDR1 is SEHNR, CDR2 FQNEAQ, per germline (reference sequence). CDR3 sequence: CASTSGGLAGEQYF. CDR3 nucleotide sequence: TGTGCCAGCACCTCAGGAGGGCTAGCCGGAGAGCAGTACTTC. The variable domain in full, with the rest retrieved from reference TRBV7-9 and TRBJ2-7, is DTGVSQNPRHKITKRGQNVTFRCDPISEHNRLYWYRQTLGQGPEFLTYFQNEAQLEKSRLLSDRFSAERPKGSFSTLEIQRTEQGDSAMYLCASTSGGLAGEQYFGPGTRLTVT.

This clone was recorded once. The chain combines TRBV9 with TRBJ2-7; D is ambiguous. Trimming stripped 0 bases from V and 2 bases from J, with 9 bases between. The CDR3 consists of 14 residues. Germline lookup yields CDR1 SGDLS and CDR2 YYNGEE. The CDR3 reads CASSVGGGTYEQYF. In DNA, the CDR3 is TGTGCCAGCAGCGTAGGTGGCGGAACCTACGAGCAGTACTTC. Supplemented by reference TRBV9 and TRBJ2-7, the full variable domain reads DSGVTQTPKHLITATGQRVTLRCSPRSGDLSVYWYQQSLDQGLQFLIQYYNGEERAKGNILERFSAQQFPDLHSELNLSSLELGDSALYFCASSVGGGTYEQYFGPGTRLTVT.

The CDR3 loop reads CASSRQGIEQYF. The DNA for the CDR3 is TGTGCCAGCAGTCGACAGGGTATCGAGCAGTACTTC. The rearrangement uses TRBV28 and TRBJ2-7, with 7 nucleotides matching TRBD1. The V gene's germline CDR1 is MDHEN and CDR2 SYDVKM. The V gene end was trimmed by 5 bases and the J gene end by 6 bases; junction bases not matched to a gene: 4. The CDR3 loop spans 12 amino acids.

CDR3 nucleotide sequence: TGTGCCAGCAGTTATAGTAGATCGGGTGGCCCGAACAAAACCTGGAACACTGAAGCTTTCTTT. Translation: CASSYSRSGGPNKTWNTEAFF. The V call is TRBV6-9, the J call TRBJ1-1; D not certain. The CDR3 is 21 residues long. CDR1 and CDR2 from the germline V gene are MNHGY and SVAAGI. The V end was cut by 2 bases, the J end by 1 base, with 29 bases between.

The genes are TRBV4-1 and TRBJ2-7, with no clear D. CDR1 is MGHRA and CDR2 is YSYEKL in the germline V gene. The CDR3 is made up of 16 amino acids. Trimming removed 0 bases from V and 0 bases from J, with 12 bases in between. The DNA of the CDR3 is TGCGCCAGCAGCCAAGATTTTTCTCCTAGCTCCTACGAGCAGTACTTC. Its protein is CASSQDFSPSSYEQYF.

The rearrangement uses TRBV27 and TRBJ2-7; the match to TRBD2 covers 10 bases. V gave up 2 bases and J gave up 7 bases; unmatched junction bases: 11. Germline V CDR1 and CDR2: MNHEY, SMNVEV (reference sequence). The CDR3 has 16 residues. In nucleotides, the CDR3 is TGTGCCAGCAGTTTAGTAGCGGGGGGCTTCGGGAGGGAGCAGTACTTC. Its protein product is CASSLVAGGFGREQYF.

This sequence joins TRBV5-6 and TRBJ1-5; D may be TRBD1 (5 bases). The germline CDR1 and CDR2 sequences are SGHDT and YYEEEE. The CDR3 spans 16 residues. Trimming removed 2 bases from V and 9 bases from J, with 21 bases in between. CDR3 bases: TGTGCCAGCAGCTTACACAGGACCGACAACCTAACGCCCCAGCATTTT. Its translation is CASSLHRTDNLTPQHF. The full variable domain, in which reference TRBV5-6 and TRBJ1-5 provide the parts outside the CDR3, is DAGVTQSPTHLIKTRGQQVTLRCSPKSGHDTVSWYQQALGQGPQFIFQYYEEEERQRGNFPDRFSGHQFPNYSSELNVNALLLGDSALYLCASSLHRTDNLTPQHFGDGTRLSIL.

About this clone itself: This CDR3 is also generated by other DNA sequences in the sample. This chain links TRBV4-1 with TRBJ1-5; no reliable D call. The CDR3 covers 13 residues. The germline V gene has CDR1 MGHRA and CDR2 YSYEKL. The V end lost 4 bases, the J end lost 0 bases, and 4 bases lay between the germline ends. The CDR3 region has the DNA TGCGCCAGCAGCCTGTATAGCAATCAGCCCCAGCATTTT. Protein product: CASSLYSNQPQHF.

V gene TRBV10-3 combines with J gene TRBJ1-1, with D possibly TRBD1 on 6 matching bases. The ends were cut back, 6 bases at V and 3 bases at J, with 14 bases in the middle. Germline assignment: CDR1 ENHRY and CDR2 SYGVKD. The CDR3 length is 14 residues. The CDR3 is CAISRTGKDTEAFF. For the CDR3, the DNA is TGTGCCATCAGCCGAACAGGGAAGGACACTGAAGCTTTCTTT.